This T cell receptor beta chain was sequenced in a study of CD4 T cells in lung cancer (dated by TCRdb to the late 2010s). Some background on the complete study: To find responses to candidate mutation-encoded neoepitopes, the study screened blood T cells from NSCLC patients and isolated neoantigen-specific CD4+ T-cell clones and TCRs. The patients who underwent resection had lung adenocarcinoma or squamous cell carcinoma, were aged 60 to 69 when blood was donated, and were mostly former smokers. Treatments the patients had received before donating blood included platinum chemotherapy, and some of the patients were given nivolumab or pembrolizumab. Deep sequencing of TCRB was used to follow the frequency of neoantigen-specific clonotypes in tumor resections, non-adjacent lung and cultured T-cell products. On the study overall, not on this receptor specifically: IFNgamma-sorted cells included nonspecific IFNgamma producers of unknown purity, so expanded lines ranged from monoclonal to oligoclonal. Some responses derived from blood might reflect in vitro priming of naive T cells or cross-reactivity instead of memory responses to the cancer.

In regard to this clone: Its antigen is still unknown. No clone much larger than this one lies a single base away; base qualities are absent.

The library was obtained by the immunoSEQ multiplex PCR assay. DNA was isolated with Qiagen DNeasy or QIAamp micro DNA kits and TCRB sequenced with the Adaptive Biotechnology human TCRB sequencing kit. TCRB libraries were sequenced on an Illumina MiSeq. In the paper's pipeline: The kit provider's software was used to analyze TCRB sequence data, and Fisher's exact test was applied to assess tumor enrichment of clonotype templates. Drawn from immuneACCESS, this table holds only the in-frame rearrangements with V and J called that TCRdb kept. Clones are partly lost; checked studies trace under half to an unresolved V gene and leave the rest unexplained. Clone size and the V and J calls come from that table; the DNA yielded D and trimming. This sample is represented by about 110 clones; roughly 85% of them were singletons. Jointly, the top ten make up roughly 94% of the sample. PBMCs were stimulated with mutant 27-mer peptides plus IL21, IL7, IL15 and IL2 for around 13 days, then restimulated with peptide-pulsed autologous B cells. Live IFNgamma-secreting T cells were sorted by cytokine capture on a FACS Aria2 after restimulation with peptide-pulsed B cells. Sorted cells were expanded for about 12 to 21 days at limiting dilution, with approximately 3 or 11 cells per well, using irradiated allogeneic PBMCs, phytohemagglutinin and IL2. Either peripheral blood samples or leukapheresis products were collected from the patients. Expanded lines were screened for antigen specificity by IFNgamma ELISA against autologous B cells pulsed with mutant peptides.

The V end loses 8 bases and the J end loses 4 bases, and a stretch of 9 bases separates them. Including the terminal cysteine and phenylalanine, the CDR3 comprises 12 residues. Only the CDR3 DNA is retained, 36 bases long and in frame from the first base. CDR1 and CDR2 (SNHLY, FYNNEI) derive from the germline V gene. Specimen: a CD4+ T cell line or clone grown in culture. The chain is assembled from TRBV2 and TRBJ2-1; the D gene is perhaps TRBD2, on 5 matching bases. The TCR originated in an older woman with non-small cell lung cancer. Some clones in this sample may be carry-over from other donors' samples. CDR3 loop: CASEGTYNEQFF. The sequenced DNA is TGTGCCAGCGAGGGCACTTACAATGAGCAGTTCTTC.